A single sample is the source of the 14 T cell receptor beta chains below, sequenced in a study of T cells in women clearing cervical HPV infection. The table came from immunoSEQ multiplex PCR; TCRdb's copy has only in-frame clones and leaves some out. Reported are roughly 25,000 clones; the ten largest clones contain around 7.2%. The sequencing input was blood buffy coat. These receptors came from a woman between 18 and 75 years old with a cervical HPV16 infection that either progressed to CIN3+ or cleared (not recorded which).

Concerning this clone itself: The read terminates 3 residues ahead of where the CDR3 ends, so the germline J gene completes it. The V and J genes are TRBV7-9 and TRBJ2-1, with a weak D call TRBD2 (5 bases). Trimming shortened V by 7 bases and J by 9 bases, and 16 bases separated the two germline ends. CDR3 length equals 13 residues. The germline V gene has CDR1 SEHNR and CDR2 FQNEAQ (reference sequence). Partial CDR3 DNA: TGTGCCAGCACCCCGTCCTCGGCGGGTGAG. This encodes CASTPSSAGE. The entire CDR3 sequence reads CASTPSSAGEQFF. Together with reference TRBV7-9 and TRBJ2-1, the CDR3 gives the full variable domain: DTGVSQNPRHKITKRGQNVTFRCDPISEHNRLYWYRQTLGQGPEFLTYFQNEAQLEKSRLLSDRFSAERPKGSFSTLEIQRTEQGDSAMYLCASTPSSAGEQFFGPGTRLTVL.

The CDR3 bases that were read are TGCAGTGCTAGAGGTGGGGGCCCCTCTGCCCACGGA. This sequence encodes CSARGGGPSAHG. The full CDR3 protein reads CSARGGGPSAHGAFF. The chain joins TRBV20-1 to TRBJ1-1, with D maybe TRBD1 (6 bases). Sequencing ends 3 residues short of the CDR3 end; the germline J gene provides the rest. The CDR3 consists of 15 residues. Germline V gene data show CDR1 as DFQATT and CDR2 as SNEGSKA (reference sequence).

Concerning this clone itself: The read halts 3 residues ahead of the CDR3 end, with the missing end drawn from the germline J gene. This chain links TRBV2 with TRBJ1-2; maybe TRBD1 (5 bases). Germline CDR1 is SNHLY and CDR2 is FYNNEI. CDR3 length: 13 residues. The CDR3 loop reads CASSGDSGYDYTF. Incomplete CDR3 DNA: TGTGCCAGCAGTGGGGACTCGGGATACGAC.

In regard to this clone: The missing CDR3 end, 3 residues past where the read stops, is filled in from the germline J gene. This chain joins TRBV7-9 and TRBJ2-7; no firm D call. V gave up 6 bases and J gave up 1 base, with 13 bases separating them. The germline gives CDR1 SEHNR, CDR2 FQNEAQ (reference sequence). This CDR3 has 14 residues. The DNA read from the CDR3 is TGTGCCAGCAGTCTAAGTTCTAAGTCCTACGAG. Its translation is CASSLSSKSYE. The full CDR3 is CASSLSSKSYEQYF.

A note on this clone: The read terminates 3 residues before the CDR3 end, so the remaining end is supplied by the germline J gene. V gene TRBV19 combines with J gene TRBJ2-4, with 10 positions matching TRBD1. With V trimmed by 0 bases and J by 4 bases, 21 bases remained unmatched. The CDR3 spans 22 residues. CDR1 is LNHDA and CDR2 is SQIVND in the germline V gene (reference sequence). The sequenced part of the CDR3 DNA is TGTGCCAGTAGTATAGATTTTTATAATGCGGGACAGGGGCGTCAGGCTAAAAACATT. It is translated as CASSIDFYNAGQGRQAKNI. The full CDR3 reads CASSIDFYNAGQGRQAKNIQYF.

Note on this clone: The read finishes 3 residues shy of the CDR3 end, and the germline J gene is used to complete it. The J gene is TRBJ1-4, the V gene TRBV30, with D perhaps matching TRBD1 (6 bases). Trimming pared 4 bases from V and 8 bases from J, leaving 20 bases between. This CDR3 is 15 amino acids long. Germline lookup yields CDR1 GTSNPN and CDR2 SVGIG (reference sequence). CDR3 sequence reads: CAWNPSGGGREKLFF. CDR3 DNA (partial): TGTGCCTGGAATCCGTCGGGAGGGGGTCGGGAAAAA.

As concerns this clone: Read coverage stops 3 residues before the CDR3 terminus; the germline J gene supplies the remainder. The chain carries TRBV7-9 and TRBJ2-1, with TRBD2 as a possible D gene (6 bases). From germline, CDR1 is SEHNR and CDR2 FQNEAQ (reference sequence). With 1 base removed from V and 6 bases from J, the gap between germline ends came to 13 bases. The CDR3 has 15 amino acids. CDR3: CASSLDLTRSNEQFF. The DNA read from the CDR3 is TGTGCCAGCAGCTTAGATTTGACTAGATCCAATGAG. The full variable domain, its missing parts supplied by reference TRBV7-9 and TRBJ2-1, is DTGVSQNPRHKITKRGQNVTFRCDPISEHNRLYWYRQTLGQGPEFLTYFQNEAQLEKSRLLSDRFSAERPKGSFSTLEIQRTEQGDSAMYLCASSLDLTRSNEQFFGPGTRLTVL.

Of note for this clone: From the germline J gene comes the end of the CDR3, since the read stops 3 residues before it. V gene TRBV4-2 combines with J gene TRBJ2-1; 10 bases map to TRBD2. The germline V gene has CDR1 LGHNA and CDR2 YNFKEQ. J was trimmed by 5 bases and V by 3 bases; bases with no gene match: 13. This CDR3 has 18 amino acids. The sequenced part of the CDR3 DNA is TGTGCCAGCAGCCAGGAAAAATCTGGGACTAGCGTCGACAATGAG. Amino acids: CASSQEKSGTSVDNE. The entire CDR3 sequence reads CASSQEKSGTSVDNEQFF.

About this clone itself: The CDR3 end falls 3 residues outside the read, so it is completed with the germline J gene. The chain has TRBV2 and TRBJ2-3; 8 nucleotides agree with TRBD1. The CDR3 loop spans 13 amino acids. From germline, CDR1 is SNHLY and CDR2 FYNNEI. The sequenced part of the CDR3 DNA is TGTGCCAGCAAGGGACAGGCAAATCAGCCG. It yields the protein CASKGQANQP. In full, the CDR3 is CASKGQANQPQYF.

As for this clone: Read sequence stops 3 residues before the CDR3 end, and the germline J gene provides the missing end. The chain employs TRBV7-3 and TRBJ1-1; perhaps TRBD1 as D (5 bases). This CDR3 is 14 amino acids long. Germline lookup yields CDR1 SGHTA and CDR2 FQGTGA. The sequenced CDR3 bases are TGTGCCAGCAGCTTGCGGGGTGTTGACGGGGGA. It codes for CASSLRGVDGG. From start to end, the CDR3 is CASSLRGVDGGAFF.

The CDR3 loop is CASSLEQGDSDYTF. The sequenced part of the CDR3 DNA is TGTGCCAGCAGCTTAGAACAGGGAGATTCCGAC. This chain uses TRBV7-9 with TRBJ1-2; a weak D match, TRBD1 (6 bases). Read coverage stops 3 residues before the CDR3 terminus; the germline J gene supplies the remainder. The CDR3 consists of 14 residues. The germline gives CDR1 SEHNR, CDR2 FQNEAQ (reference sequence).

As regards this clone: The read stops 3 residues short of the end of the CDR3; the missing end is completed from the germline J gene. The chain couples TRBV18 to TRBJ1-2, with D uncertain. The germline CDR1 and CDR2 sequences are KGHSH and LQKENI. This CDR3 spans 16 amino acids. Partial CDR3 DNA: TGTGCCAGCACTCGGACTAGCGGAATGAGCGCAGATACC. This sequence encodes CASTRTSGMSADT. The full-length CDR3 reads as CASTRTSGMSADTYTF. Full variable domain (missing parts from reference TRBV18 and TRBJ1-2): NAGVMQNPRHLVRRRGQEARLRCSPMKGHSHVYWYRQLPEEGLKFMVYLQKENIIDESGMPKERFSAEFPKEGPSILRIQQVVRGDSAAYFCASTRTSGMSADTYTFGSGTRLTVV.

Comment on this clone: The sequenced fragment ends 3 residues before the CDR3 boundary, so the rest is inferred from the germline J gene. The chain uses TRBV20-1 and TRBJ2-7; 7 bases align to TRBD1. Looked up from germline, CDR1 is DFQATT and CDR2 is SNEGSKA (reference sequence). This CDR3 is 13 amino acids long. The V segment lost 5 bases and the J segment 6 bases; nucleotides outside the gene matches: 10. Here the CDR3 reads CSAPNQGVGEQYF. CDR3 bases read: TGCAGTGCTCCAAATCAGGGGGTAGGCGAG.

The CDR3 DNA, read in part, is TGTGCCAGCAGCGGGGGGTTTGGTTACTATGGC. Its translation is CASSGGFGYYG. The full-length CDR3 reads as CASSGGFGYYGYTF. This chain connects TRBV13 to TRBJ1-2; D possibly corresponds to TRBD1 (5 bases). The read halts 3 residues ahead of the CDR3 end, with the missing end drawn from the germline J gene. Germline V gene sequence: CDR1 PRHDT, CDR2 FYEKMQ (reference sequence). V was trimmed by 5 bases and J by 3 bases, leaving 13 bases between them. The CDR3 consists of 14 residues. The entire variable domain, with the rest obtained from reference TRBV13 and TRBJ1-2, is as follows: AAGVIQSPRHLIKEKRETATLKCYPIPRHDTVYWYQQGPGQDPQFLISFYEKMQSDKGSIPDRFSAQQFSDYHSELNMSSLELGDSALYFCASSGGFGYYGYTFGSGTRLTVV.